This T cell receptor beta chain was sequenced in a study of T cell repertoires in cytomegalovirus infection. Study as a whole: Alongside well-studied HLA-B-restricted CMV epitopes, recently identified HLA-C-restricted CMV epitopes were also used. Both CMV infection and a matching HLA type were indicated by public TCR beta signatures.

Worth noting for this clonotype: The target antigen is unknown.

Each CDR3 protein is one row after TCRdb ran MiXCR on the reads. The table shows 900,000 to 950,000 distinct CDR3 sequences, with less than 40% occurring only once. This specimen consisted of cultured CD8+ T cells from PBMCs, obtained from culture after CMV antigen stimulation. The clonotype was recovered from a human donor in good health (CMV status not recorded). Some clones in this sample may be carry-over from other donors' samples.

The CDR3 sequence: CASSEEGQGARGYTF. The CDR3 DNA reads as TGTGCCAGCAGTGAAGAGGGGCAGGGGGCGAGAGGCTACACCTTC. This chain joins TRBV2 and TRBJ1-2; 8 bases line up with TRBD1. Germline CDR1 and CDR2: SNHLY and FYNNEI. CDR3 size: 15 residues. V gave up 1 base and J gave up 8 bases; unmatched junction bases: 9.